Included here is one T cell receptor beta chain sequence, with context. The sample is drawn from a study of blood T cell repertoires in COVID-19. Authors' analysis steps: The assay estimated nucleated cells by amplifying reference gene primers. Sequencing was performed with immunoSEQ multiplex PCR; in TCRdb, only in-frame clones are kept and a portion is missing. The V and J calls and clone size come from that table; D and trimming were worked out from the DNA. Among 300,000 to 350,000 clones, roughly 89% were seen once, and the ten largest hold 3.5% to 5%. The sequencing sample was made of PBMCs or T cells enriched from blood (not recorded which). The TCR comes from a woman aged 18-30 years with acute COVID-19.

The CDR3 region has the DNA TGTGCCAGCAGCCCTGGCCGGACTAGCGCTTACAATGAGCAGTTCTTC. Its protein is CASSPGRTSAYNEQFF. The V gene is TRBV13, the J gene TRBJ2-1, with 9 bases matching TRBD2. The CDR3 is 16 residues long. CDR1 PRHDT and CDR2 FYEKMQ come from the germline V gene (reference sequence). The V gene end was trimmed by 5 bases and the J gene end by 4 bases; junction bases not matched to a gene: 9. Filled out from reference TRBV13 and TRBJ2-1, the complete variable domain reads AAGVIQSPRHLIKEKRETATLKCYPIPRHDTVYWYQQGPGQDPQFLISFYEKMQSDKGSIPDRFSAQQFSDYHSELNMSSLELGDSALYFCASSPGRTSAYNEQFFGPGTRLTVL.